This TCR beta chain was sequenced in a study of brain T cells in children with intractable seizures. Germline V CDR1 and CDR2: MNHEY, SVGAGI. V was pared by 4 bases and J by 2 bases, with 8 bases between. This CDR3 is built from 13 residues. Surgery cases with the highest brain T cell transcript signatures were chosen for sequencing. Here immunoSEQ multiplex PCR was the method, and the copy in TCRdb shows in-frame clones only, minus some. The sample holds over 7,500 clones, more than 55% seen once. This chain links TRBV6-5 with TRBJ1-2, with D perhaps matching TRBD1 (6 bases). The TCR originated in a girl under 10 years old with tuberous sclerosis and intractable seizures. The input for sequencing was resected brain tissue, taken at surgery. CDR3: CASSLTGNYGYTF. In DNA form, the CDR3 reads TGTGCCAGCAGTTTAACAGGGAACTATGGCTACACCTTC.